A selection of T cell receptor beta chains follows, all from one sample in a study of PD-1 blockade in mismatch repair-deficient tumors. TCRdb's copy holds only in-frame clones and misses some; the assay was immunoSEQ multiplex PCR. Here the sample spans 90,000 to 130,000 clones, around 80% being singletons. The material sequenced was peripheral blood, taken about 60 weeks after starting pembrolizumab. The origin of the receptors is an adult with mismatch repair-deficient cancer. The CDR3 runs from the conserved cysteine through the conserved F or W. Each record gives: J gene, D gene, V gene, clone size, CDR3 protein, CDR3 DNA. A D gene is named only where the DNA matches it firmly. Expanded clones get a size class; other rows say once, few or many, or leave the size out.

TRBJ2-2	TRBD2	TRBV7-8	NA	CASSLLGLAGGAGELFF	TGTGCCAGCAGCCTCCTGGGATTAGCGGGAGGGGCCGGGGAGCTGTTTTTT
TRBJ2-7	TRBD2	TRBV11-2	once	CASSLVGLAATYEQYF	TGTGCCAGCAGCTTAGTAGGTCTAGCGGCCACCTACGAGCAGTACTTC
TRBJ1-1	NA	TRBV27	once	CASSFGVRNTEAFF	TGTGCCAGCAGTTTTGGGGTAAGGAACACTGAAGCTTTCTTT
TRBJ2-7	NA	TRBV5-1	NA	CASSASSYEQYF	TGCGCCAGCAGCGCCAGCTCCTACGAGCAGTACTTC
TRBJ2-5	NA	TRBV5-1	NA	CASSLSRNPPETQYF	TGCGCCAGCAGCTTGTCCAGGAATCCCCCAGAGACCCAGTACTTC
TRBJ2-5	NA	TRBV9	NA	CASSVGVGGAGETQYF	TGTGCCAGCAGCGTAGGAGTAGGGGGCGCGGGGGAGACCCAGTACTTC
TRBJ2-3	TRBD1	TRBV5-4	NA	CASSSGQGTDTQYF	TGTGCCAGCAGCTCCGGACAGGGGACAGATACGCAGTATTTT
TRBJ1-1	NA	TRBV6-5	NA	CASSYRRTTEAFF	TGTGCCAGCAGTTACAGGAGGACCACTGAAGCTTTCTTT
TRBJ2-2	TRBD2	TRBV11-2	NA	CASSLGTSGGELFF	TGTGCCAGCAGCTTAGGGACTAGCGGCGGGGAGCTGTTTTTT
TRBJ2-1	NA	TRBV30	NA	CAWSVLGGAHNEQFF	TGTGCCTGGAGTGTACTAGGCGGGGCCCACAATGAGCAGTTCTTC
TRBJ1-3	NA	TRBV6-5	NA	CASKRGSSSGNTIYF	TGTGCCAGCAAGAGGGGCTCTAGCTCTGGAAACACCATATATTTT
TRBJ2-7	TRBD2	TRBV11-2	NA	CASSLATSGSWYEQYF	TGTGCCAGCAGCTTAGCTACTAGCGGGAGTTGGTACGAGCAGTACTTC
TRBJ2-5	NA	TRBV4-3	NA	CASSLYPGSGETQYF	TGCGCCAGCAGCCTATACCCAGGGAGCGGAGAGACCCAGTACTTC
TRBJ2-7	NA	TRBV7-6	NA	CASSLAASGFHEQYF	TGTGCCAGCAGCTTAGCTGCGTCAGGGTTCCACGAGCAGTACTTC
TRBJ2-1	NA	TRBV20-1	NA	CSARVVIEQFF	TGCAGTGCTAGAGTAGTAATCGAGCAGTTCTTC